This T cell receptor (beta chain) was observed in a study of T cell repertoires in cytomegalovirus infection (dated by TCRdb to the late 2010s). Regarding the research as a whole: Donor HLA type was relevant to the analysis, as public TCR beta signatures indicated carriage of CMV infection together with the matching HLA type.

TCRdb records Illumina HiSeq 1500 as the sequencer. TCRdb reworked the public reads: Q25 trimming with fastp, MiXCR clone assembly, productive beta chains retained. Identical CDR3 proteins give one entry, which carries the most common genes and DNA. The sample table records about 230,000 distinct CDR3 sequences; 6.5% of these occur just once. Under 7.5% of the sample belongs to the ten largest clones. This clonotype was seen repeatedly, ten times or more. No cognate antigen has been identified for it. No much larger clonotype is one base removed from it; base qualities were not supplied. What the authors observed across the whole study: In both this cohort and an independent cohort of 352 donors, the cumulative frequency of public TCR beta family members distinguished carriers of CMV infection plus the relevant HLA type. The ex vivo response was dominated by HLA-C-restricted CMV-specific TCR beta clonotypes, which also provided the single most frequent clonotype in two of eight donors.

Deletion took 0 bases off V and 4 bases off J, with a span of 6 bases between the germline ends. CDR1 and CDR2, looked up from the germline V gene (reference sequence), are GTSNPN and SVGIG. The CDR3 runs 12 amino acids, cysteine and phenylalanine included. Only the CDR3 DNA is retained, 36 bases long and in frame from the first base. Rearrangement joined TRBV30 to TRBJ2-5; TRBD1 is perhaps the D gene, given 5 matching bases. This TCR was recovered from a human donor in good health (CMV status not recorded). Some clones in this sample may be carry-over from other donors' samples. Sequencing used PBMCs. The nucleotide sequence is TGTGCCTGGAGTGTCCAGGGAGAGACCCAGTACTTC. It is translated as CAWSVQGETQYF.